The source of this TCR beta chain is a study of T-cell memory formation after mild COVID-19. As for the study in general: Largely, the TCR clusters proved donor specific. The study, taken as a whole, reports: Contracting CD4+ clones sat mainly in CM and EM; CD8+ in EMRA. Pre-infection memory showed some responding clones, and this suggested that cross-reactive memory joined. A second wave of clones peaked on day 37, and their SARS-CoV-2 specificity went unconfirmed.

Using its own MiXCR run on the 5' RACE reads, TCRdb lists one record per CDR3 protein. This sample yields a few hundred thousand distinct CDR3 sequences, of which around a tenth are seen a single time; around 23% belongs to the top ten. V lost 6 bases to trimming and J lost 1 base, with 13 bases between them. The CDR3 consists of 15 residues. CDR1 and CDR2 (germline): MNHEY, SVGAGI. This clonotype was detected ten times or more. The antigen remains unidentified. This rearrangement joins TRBV6-5 to TRBJ2-1; D may be TRBD2 (5 bases). Sequenced: PBMCs or a T cell subset sorted from them (not recorded which). This clonotype was obtained from a man between 18 and 35 years old who had mild COVID-19 (a few samples of this study predate the infection). Cell type and time point are not known. The CDR3 region has the DNA TGTGCCAGCAGCCCCGACGGAGGTTCCTACAATGAGCAGTTCTTC. This sequence encodes CASSPDGGSYNEQFF.